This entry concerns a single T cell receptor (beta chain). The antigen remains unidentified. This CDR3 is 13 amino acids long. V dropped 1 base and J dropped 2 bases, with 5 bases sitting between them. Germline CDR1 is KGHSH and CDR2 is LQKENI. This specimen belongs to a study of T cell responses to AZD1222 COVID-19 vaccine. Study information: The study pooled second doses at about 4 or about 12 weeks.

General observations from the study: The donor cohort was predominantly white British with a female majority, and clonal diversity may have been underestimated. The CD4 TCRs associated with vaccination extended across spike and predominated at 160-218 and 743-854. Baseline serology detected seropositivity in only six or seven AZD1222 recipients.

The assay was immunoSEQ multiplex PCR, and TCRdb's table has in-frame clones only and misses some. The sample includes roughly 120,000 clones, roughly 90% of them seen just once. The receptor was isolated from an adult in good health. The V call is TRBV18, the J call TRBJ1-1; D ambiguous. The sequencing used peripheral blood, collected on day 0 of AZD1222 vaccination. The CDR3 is CASSPLGNTEAFF. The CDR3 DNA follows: TGTGCCAGCTCACCACTGGGTAACACTGAAGCTTTCTTT.